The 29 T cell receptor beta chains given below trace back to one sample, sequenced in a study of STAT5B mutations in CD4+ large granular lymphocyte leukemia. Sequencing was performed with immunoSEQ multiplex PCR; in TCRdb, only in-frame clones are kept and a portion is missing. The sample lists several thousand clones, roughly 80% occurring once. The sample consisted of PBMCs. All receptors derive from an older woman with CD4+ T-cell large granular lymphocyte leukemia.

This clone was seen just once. As DNA, the CDR3 is TGTGCCAGCAACCAGGACAGGGGGCCCTACGAGCAGTACTTC. This codes for CASNQDRGPYEQYF. V is TRBV7-9 and J is TRBJ2-7, with 11 bases fitting TRBD1. Looked up from germline, CDR1 is SEHNR and CDR2 is FQNEAQ (reference sequence). The CDR3 is 14 amino acids. After removal of 7 bases from V and 2 bases from J, the junction contained 4 bases not matched to a gene.

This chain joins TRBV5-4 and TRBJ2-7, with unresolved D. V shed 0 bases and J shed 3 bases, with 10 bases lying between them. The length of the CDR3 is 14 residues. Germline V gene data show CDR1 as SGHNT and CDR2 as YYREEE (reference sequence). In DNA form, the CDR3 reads TGTGCCAGCAGCTTGGGGTACGGCGGCTACGAGCAGTACTTC. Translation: CASSLGYGGYEQYF. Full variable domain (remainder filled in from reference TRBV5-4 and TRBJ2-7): ETGVTQSPTHLIKTRGQQVTLRCSSQSGHNTVSWYQQALGQGPQFIFQYYREEENGRGNFPPRFSGLQFPNYSSELNVNALELDDSALYLCASSLGYGGYEQYFGPGTRLTVT.

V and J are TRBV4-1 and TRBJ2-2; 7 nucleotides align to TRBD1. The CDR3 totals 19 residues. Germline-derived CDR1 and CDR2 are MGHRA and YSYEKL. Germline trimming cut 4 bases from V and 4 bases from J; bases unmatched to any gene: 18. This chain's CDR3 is CASSRTRDSPKGITGELFF. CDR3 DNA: TGCGCCAGCAGCCGAACTCGGGACAGCCCTAAAGGGATCACCGGGGAGCTGTTTTTT.

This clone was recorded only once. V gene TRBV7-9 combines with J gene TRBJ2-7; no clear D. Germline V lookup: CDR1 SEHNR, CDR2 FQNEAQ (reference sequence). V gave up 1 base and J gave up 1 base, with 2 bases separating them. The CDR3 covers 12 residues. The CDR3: CASSLGSYEQYF. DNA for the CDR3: TGTGCCAGCAGCTTAGGTTCCTACGAGCAGTACTTC.

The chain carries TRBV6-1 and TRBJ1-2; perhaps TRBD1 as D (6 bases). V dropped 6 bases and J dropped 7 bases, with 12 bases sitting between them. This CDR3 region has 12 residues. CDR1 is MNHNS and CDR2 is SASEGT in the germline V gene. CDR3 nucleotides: TGTGCCAGCAGGGAACAGGGTCTTGGCTACACCTTC. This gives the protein CASREQGLGYTF.

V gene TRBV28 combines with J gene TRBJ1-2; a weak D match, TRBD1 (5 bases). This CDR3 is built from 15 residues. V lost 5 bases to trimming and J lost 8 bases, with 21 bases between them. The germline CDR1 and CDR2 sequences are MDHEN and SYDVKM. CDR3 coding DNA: TGTGCCAGCAGTATTAGGGCCGGAACGAGGGGAGGCTACACCTTC. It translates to CASSIRAGTRGGYTF.

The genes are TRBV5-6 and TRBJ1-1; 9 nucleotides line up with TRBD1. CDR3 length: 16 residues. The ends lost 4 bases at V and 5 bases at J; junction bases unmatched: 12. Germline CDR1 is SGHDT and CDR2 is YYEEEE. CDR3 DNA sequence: TGTGCCAGCAGCCGTAGTGACAGGGGGAGGGAGACTGAAGCTTTCTTT. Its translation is CASSRSDRGRETEAFF.

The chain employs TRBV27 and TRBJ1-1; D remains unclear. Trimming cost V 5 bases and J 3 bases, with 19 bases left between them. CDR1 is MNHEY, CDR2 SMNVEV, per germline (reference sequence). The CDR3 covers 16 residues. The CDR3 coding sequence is TGTGCCAGCAGTCCCCGTTACCGGAACCGGGACACTGAAGCTTTCTTT. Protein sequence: CASSPRYRNRDTEAFF.

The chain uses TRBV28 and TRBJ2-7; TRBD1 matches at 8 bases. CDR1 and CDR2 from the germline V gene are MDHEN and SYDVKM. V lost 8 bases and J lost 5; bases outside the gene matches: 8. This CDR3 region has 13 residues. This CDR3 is CASLSGQADEQYF. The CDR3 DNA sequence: TGTGCCAGCCTCTCGGGACAGGCAGACGAGCAGTACTTC.

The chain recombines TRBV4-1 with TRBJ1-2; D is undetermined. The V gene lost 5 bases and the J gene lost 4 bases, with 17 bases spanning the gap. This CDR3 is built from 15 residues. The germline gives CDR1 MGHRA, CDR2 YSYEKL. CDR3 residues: CASSERDGYAYGYTF. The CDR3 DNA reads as TGCGCCAGCAGCGAAAGAGACGGATACGCCTATGGCTACACCTTC.

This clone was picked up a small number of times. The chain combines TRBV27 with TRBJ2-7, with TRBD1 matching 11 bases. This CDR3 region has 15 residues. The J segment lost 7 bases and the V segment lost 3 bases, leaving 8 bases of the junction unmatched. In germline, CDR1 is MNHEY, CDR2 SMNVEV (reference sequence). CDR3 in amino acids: CASSFPGQGVGEQYF. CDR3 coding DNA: TGTGCCAGCAGTTTCCCGGGACAGGGGGTGGGTGAGCAGTACTTC.

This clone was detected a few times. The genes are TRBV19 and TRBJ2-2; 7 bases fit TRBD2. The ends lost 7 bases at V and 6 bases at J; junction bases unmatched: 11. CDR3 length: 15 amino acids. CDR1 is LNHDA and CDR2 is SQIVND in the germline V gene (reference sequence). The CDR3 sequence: CASTPSAAGAGELFF. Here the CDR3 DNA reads TGTGCCAGTACTCCTTCGGCGGCGGGAGCCGGGGAGCTGTTTTTT.

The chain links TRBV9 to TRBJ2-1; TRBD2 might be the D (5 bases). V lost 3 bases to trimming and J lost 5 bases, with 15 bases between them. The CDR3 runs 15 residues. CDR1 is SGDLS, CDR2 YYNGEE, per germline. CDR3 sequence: CASSGPTPGNNEQFF. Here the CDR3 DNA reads TGTGCCAGCAGCGGCCCAACCCCGGGGAACAATGAGCAGTTCTTC.

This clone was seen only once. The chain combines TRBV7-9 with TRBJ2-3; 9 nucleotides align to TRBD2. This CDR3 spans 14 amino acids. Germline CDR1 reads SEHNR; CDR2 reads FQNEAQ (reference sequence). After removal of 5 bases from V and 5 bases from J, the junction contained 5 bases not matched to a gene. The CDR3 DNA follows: TGTGCCAGCAGCCGCGGGACTAGCTTAGATACGCAGTATTTT. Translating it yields CASSRGTSLDTQYF.

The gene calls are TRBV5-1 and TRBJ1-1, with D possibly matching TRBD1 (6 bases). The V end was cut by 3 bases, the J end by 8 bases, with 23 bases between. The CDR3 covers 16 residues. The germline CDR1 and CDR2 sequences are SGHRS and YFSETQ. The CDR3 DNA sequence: TGCGCCAGCAGCTCGGAGCGCACAGGGATTAGGCGAGAAGCTTTCTTT. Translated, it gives CASSSERTGIRREAFF.

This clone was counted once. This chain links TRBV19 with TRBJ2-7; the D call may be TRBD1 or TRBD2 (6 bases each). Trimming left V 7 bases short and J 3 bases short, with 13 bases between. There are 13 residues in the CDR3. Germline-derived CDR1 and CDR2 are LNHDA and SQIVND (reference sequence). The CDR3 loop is CASTSRGGYEQYF. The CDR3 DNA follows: TGTGCCAGTACGAGCAGGGGAGGCTACGAGCAGTACTTC.

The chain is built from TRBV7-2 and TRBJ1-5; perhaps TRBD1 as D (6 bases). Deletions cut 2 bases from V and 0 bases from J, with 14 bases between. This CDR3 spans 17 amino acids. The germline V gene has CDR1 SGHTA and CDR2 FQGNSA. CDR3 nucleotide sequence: TGTGCCAGCAGCTTATTTCTGGGGGGCAATAGCAATCAGCCCCAGCATTTT. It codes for CASSLFLGGNSNQPQHF.

Here the CDR3 reads CASSGSTVNTEAFF. CDR3 bases: TGCGCCAGCAGCGGAAGTACAGTGAACACTGAAGCTTTCTTT. The rearrangement links TRBV5-1 to TRBJ1-1; D ambiguous. Trimming left V 4 bases short and J 0 bases short, with 10 bases between. Germline CDR1 and CDR2: SGHRS and YFSETQ. The length of the CDR3 is 14 residues.

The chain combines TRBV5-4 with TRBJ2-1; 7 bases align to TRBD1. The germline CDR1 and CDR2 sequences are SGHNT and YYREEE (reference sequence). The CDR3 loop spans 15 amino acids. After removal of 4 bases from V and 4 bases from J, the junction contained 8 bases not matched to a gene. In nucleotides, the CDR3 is TGTGCCAGCAGCCCCGAAGGGGGCCAATACAATGAGCAGTTCTTC. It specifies CASSPEGGQYNEQFF.

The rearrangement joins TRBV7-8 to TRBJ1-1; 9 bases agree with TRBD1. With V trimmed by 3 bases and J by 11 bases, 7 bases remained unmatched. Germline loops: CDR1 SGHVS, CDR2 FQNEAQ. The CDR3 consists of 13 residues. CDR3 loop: CASSLGQGIMAFF. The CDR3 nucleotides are TGTGCCAGCAGCTTGGGACAGGGAATTATGGCTTTCTTT.

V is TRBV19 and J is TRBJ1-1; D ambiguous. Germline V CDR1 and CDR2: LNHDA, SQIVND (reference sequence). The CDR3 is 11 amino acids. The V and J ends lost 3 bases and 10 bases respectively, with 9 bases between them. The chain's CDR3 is CASSIGPGAFF. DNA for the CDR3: TGTGCCAGTAGTATTGGGCCCGGAGCTTTCTTT. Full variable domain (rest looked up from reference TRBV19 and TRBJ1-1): DGGITQSPKYLFRKEGQNVTLSCEQNLNHDAMYWYRQDPGQGLRLIYYSQIVNDFQKGDIAEGYSVSREKKESFPLTVTSAQKNPTAFYLCASSIGPGAFFGQGTRLTVV.

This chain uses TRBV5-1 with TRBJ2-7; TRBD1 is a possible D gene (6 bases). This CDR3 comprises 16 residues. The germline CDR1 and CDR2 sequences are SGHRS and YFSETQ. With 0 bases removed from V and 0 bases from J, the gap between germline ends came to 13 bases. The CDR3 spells CASSLVPQQGSYEQYF. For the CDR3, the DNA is TGCGCCAGCAGCTTGGTTCCTCAACAGGGCTCCTACGAGCAGTACTTC.

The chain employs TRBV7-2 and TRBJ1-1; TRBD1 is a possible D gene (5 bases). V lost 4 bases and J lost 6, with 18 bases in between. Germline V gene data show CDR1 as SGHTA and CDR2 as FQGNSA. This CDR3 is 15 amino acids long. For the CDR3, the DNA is TGTGCCAGCAGCTCTCAGGGTGGCCTCGGGTCTGAAGCTTTCTTT. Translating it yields CASSSQGGLGSEAFF.

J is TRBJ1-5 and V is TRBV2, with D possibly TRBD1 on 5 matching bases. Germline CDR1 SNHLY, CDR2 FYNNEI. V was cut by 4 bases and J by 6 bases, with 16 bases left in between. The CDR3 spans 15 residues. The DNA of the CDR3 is TGTGCCAGCAGTGGTGAGGGCCTCACAGGTCAGCCCCAGCATTTT. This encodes CASSGEGLTGQPQHF.

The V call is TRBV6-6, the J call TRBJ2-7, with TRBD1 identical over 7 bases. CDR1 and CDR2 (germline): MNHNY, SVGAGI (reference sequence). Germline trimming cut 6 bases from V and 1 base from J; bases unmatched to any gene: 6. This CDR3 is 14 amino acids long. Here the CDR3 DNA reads TGTGCCAGCAGCGACAGGGCCCTTTCCTACGAGCAGTACTTC. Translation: CASSDRALSYEQYF.

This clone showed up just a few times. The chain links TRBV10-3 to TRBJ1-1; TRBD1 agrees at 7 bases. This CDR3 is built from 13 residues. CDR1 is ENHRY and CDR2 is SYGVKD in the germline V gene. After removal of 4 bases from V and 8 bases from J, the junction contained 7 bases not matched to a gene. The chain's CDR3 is CAISARDRVEAFF. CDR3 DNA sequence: TGTGCCATCAGTGCGAGGGACAGAGTGGAAGCTTTCTTT.

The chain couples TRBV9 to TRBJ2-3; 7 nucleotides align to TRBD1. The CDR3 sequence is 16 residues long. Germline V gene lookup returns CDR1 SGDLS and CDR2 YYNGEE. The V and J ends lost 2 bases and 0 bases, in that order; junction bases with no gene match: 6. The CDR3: CASSVGTAFSTDTQYF. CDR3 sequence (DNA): TGTGCCAGCAGCGTCGGGACAGCCTTTAGCACAGATACGCAGTATTTT.

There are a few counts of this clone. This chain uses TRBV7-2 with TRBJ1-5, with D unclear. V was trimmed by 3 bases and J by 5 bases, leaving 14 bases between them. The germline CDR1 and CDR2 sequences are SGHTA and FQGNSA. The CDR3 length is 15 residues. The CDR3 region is CASSLNRLADQPQHF. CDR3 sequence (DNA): TGTGCCAGCAGCTTGAACAGATTAGCCGATCAGCCCCAGCATTTT. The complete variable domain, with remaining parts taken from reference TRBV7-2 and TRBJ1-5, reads GAGVSQSPSNKVTEKGKDVELRCDPISGHTALYWYRQSLGQGLEFLIYFQGNSAPDKSGLPSDRFSAERTGGSVSTLTIQRTQQEDSAVYLCASSLNRLADQPQHFGDGTRLSIL.

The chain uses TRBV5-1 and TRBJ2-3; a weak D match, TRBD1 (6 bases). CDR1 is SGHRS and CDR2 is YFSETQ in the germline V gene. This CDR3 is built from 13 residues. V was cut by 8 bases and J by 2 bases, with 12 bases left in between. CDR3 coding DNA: TGCGCCAGTGGACAGAGCGCCACAGATACGCAGTATTTT. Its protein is CASGQSATDTQYF.